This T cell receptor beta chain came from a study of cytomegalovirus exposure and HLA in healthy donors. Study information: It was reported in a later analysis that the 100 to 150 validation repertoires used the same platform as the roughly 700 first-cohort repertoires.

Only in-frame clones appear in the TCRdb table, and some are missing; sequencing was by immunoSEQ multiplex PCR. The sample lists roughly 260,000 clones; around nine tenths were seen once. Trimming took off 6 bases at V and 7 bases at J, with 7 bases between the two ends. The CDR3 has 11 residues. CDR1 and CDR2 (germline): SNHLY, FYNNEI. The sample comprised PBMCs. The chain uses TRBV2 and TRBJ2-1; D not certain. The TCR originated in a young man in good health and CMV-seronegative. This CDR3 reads CASSLRNEQFF. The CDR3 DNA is TGTGCCAGCAGCCTGAGGAATGAGCAGTTCTTC.